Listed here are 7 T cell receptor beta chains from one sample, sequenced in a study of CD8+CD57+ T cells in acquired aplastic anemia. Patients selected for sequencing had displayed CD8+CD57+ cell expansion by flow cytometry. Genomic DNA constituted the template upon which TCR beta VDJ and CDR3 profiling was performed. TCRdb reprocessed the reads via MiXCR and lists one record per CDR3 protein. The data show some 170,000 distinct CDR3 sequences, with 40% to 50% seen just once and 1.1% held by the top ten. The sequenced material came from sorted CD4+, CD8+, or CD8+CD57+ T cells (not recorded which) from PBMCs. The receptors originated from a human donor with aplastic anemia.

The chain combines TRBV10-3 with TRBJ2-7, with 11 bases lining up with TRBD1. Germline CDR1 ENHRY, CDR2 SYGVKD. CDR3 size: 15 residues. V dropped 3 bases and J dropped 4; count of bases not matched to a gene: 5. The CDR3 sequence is CAISDPGQGEYEQYF. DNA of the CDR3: TGTGCCATCAGTGATCCGGGACAGGGGGAGTACGAGCAGTACTTC.

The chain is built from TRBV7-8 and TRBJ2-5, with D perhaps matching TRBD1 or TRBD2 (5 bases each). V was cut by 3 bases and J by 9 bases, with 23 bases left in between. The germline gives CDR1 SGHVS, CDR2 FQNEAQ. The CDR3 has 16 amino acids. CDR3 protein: CASSFGFGAPDEAQYF. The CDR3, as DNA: TGTGCCAGCAGCTTCGGTTTCGGGGCGCCGGACGAGGCCCAGTACTTC.

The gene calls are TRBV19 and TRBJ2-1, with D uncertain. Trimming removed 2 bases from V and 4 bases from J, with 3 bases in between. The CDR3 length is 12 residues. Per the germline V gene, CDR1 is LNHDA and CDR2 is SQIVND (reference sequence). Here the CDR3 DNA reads TGTGCCAGTAGTATAACTTACAATGAGCAGTTCTTC. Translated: CASSITYNEQFF. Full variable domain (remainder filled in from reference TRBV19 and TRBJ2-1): DGGITQSPKYLFRKEGQNVTLSCEQNLNHDAMYWYRQDPGQGLRLIYYSQIVNDFQKGDIAEGYSVSREKKESFPLTVTSAQKNPTAFYLCASSITYNEQFFGPGTRLTVL.

CDR3 sequence reads: CASRGTEAFF. The CDR3 DNA is TGTGCCAGTAGGGGAACTGAAGCTTTCTTT. This chain uses TRBV25-1 with TRBJ1-1; D possibly corresponds to TRBD1 (5 bases). V dropped 9 bases and J dropped 5 bases, with 7 bases sitting between them. The CDR3 runs 10 residues. The germline CDR1 and CDR2 sequences are MGHDK and SYGVNS.

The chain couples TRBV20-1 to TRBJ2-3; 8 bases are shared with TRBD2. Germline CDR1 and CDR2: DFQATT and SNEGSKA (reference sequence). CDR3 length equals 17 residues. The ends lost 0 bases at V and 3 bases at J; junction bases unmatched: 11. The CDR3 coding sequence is TGCAGTGCTAGAGATCCCAGCGGGGGCGGAAAGACAGATACGCAGTATTTT. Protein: CSARDPSGGGKTDTQYF.

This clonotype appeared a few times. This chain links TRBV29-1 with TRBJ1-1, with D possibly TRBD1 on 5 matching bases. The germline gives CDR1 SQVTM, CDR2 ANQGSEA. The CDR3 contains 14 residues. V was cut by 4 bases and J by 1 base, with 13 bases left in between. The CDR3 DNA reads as TGCAGCGTTGTCGCAGGGAACCGGAACACTGAAGCTTTCTTT. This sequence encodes CSVVAGNRNTEAFF.

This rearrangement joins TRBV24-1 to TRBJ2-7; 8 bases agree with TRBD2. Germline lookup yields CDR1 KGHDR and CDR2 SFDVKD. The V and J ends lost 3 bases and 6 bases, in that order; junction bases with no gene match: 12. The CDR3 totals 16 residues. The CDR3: CATSDGSGVYSGEQYF. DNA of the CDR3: TGTGCCACCAGTGATGGTAGCGGGGTATACTCGGGCGAGCAGTACTTC.